This passage covers 32 T cell receptor beta chains from one sample sequenced in a study of T cell repertoires in cytomegalovirus infection. Their recognized antigens are unknown. TCRdb re-called the reads with MiXCR, one entry per CDR3 protein. Of around 300,000 distinct CDR3 sequences in the sample, about 20% were seen once. The sequencing here drew on cultured PBMCs, taken from culture after CMV antigen stimulation. All receptors derive from a human donor in good health (CMV status not recorded). Some clones in this sample may be carry-over from other donors' samples.

The chain recombines TRBV9 with TRBJ2-1; the match to TRBD2 covers 13 bases. V was pared by 3 bases and J by 6 bases, with 9 bases of the junction left unmatched. This CDR3 spans 17 amino acids. Germline CDR1 is SGDLS and CDR2 is YYNGEE. The DNA for the CDR3 is TGTGCCAGCAGCGGGACTAGCGGGAGTGGGGCTTTCAATGAGCAGTTCTTC. Residues: CASSGTSGSGAFNEQFF. Full variable domain (remainder filled in from reference TRBV9 and TRBJ2-1): DSGVTQTPKHLITATGQRVTLRCSPRSGDLSVYWYQQSLDQGLQFLIQYYNGEERAKGNILERFSAQQFPDLHSELNLSSLELGDSALYFCASSGTSGSGAFNEQFFGPGTRLTVL.

The table lists this clonotype with a count of one. V is TRBV19 and J is TRBJ2-3, with TRBD1 identical over 7 bases. V shed 5 bases and J 2 bases; nucleotides not matched to a gene: 7. The CDR3 sequence is 15 residues long. Germline CDR1 is LNHDA and CDR2 is SQIVND (reference sequence). CDR3 sequence reads: CASSPQTGHTDTQYF. DNA of the CDR3: TGTGCCAGTAGTCCTCAGACAGGGCACACAGATACGCAGTATTTT.

The chain recombines TRBV6-5 with TRBJ2-5; D is undetermined. V was cut by 6 bases and J by 2 bases, with 10 bases left in between. Per germline, CDR1 MNHEY and CDR2 SVGAGI. This CDR3 spans 13 amino acids. The CDR3 region is CASSVAGQETQYF. The CDR3 DNA reads TGTGCCAGCAGCGTAGCTGGTCAAGAGACCCAGTACTTC.

This clonotype was seen a handful of times. The rearrangement uses TRBV12-3 or TRBV12-4 and TRBJ2-1; 11 bases match TRBD2. The trim removed 4 bases at V and 2 bases at J, leaving 4 bases unmatched. This CDR3 contains 16 residues. The CDR3 sequence is CASSWGTSGAYNEQFF. DNA for the CDR3: TGTGCCAGCAGTTGGGGGACTAGCGGAGCCTACAATGAGCAGTTCTTC.

This clonotype was recorded many times. The rearrangement uses TRBV7-2 and TRBJ2-5; D is ambiguous. The CDR3 length is 14 residues. CDR1 is SGHTA and CDR2 is FQGNSA in the germline V gene. V dropped 5 bases and J dropped 2 bases, with 12 bases sitting between them. CDR3 amino acids: CASSPDGPQETQYF. The CDR3 DNA is TGTGCCAGCAGCCCGGACGGACCTCAAGAGACCCAGTACTTC.

V and J are TRBV12-3 or TRBV12-4 and TRBJ2-2; 9 nucleotides line up with TRBD1. J lost 5 bases, V lost 5 bases, and 6 bases had no gene match. CDR3 size: 15 residues. The CDR3 loop is CASSPPGTGTGELFF. In nucleotides, the CDR3 is TGTGCCAGCAGTCCCCCCGGGACAGGGACCGGGGAGCTGTTTTTT.

The chain couples TRBV29-1 to TRBJ2-5; D is undetermined. The CDR3 length is 13 residues. Germline V gives CDR1 SQVTM, CDR2 ANQGSEA. V dropped 1 base and J dropped 0 bases, with 6 bases sitting between them. DNA for the CDR3: TGCAGCGTTGAAGCTAGGTACCAAGAGACCCAGTACTTC. The encoded protein is CSVEARYQETQYF.

The rearrangement joins TRBV4-1 to TRBJ2-2; D unclear. Germline CDR1 and CDR2: MGHRA and YSYEKL. The CDR3 covers 14 residues. V lost 1 base, J lost 6 bases, and 9 bases lay in between. CDR3 in DNA: TGCGCCAGCAGCCAAGGTCGGTCGGCCGGGGAGCTGTTTTTT. Protein: CASSQGRSAGELFF.

To note about this clonotype: A much larger clone differs by one base, so this may be a read error. The chain employs TRBV11-2 and TRBJ2-5; tentatively, D is TRBD2 (5 bases). The germline V gene has CDR1 SGHAT and CDR2 FQNNGV. The V end lost 0 bases, the J end lost 5 bases, and 10 bases lay between the germline ends. The CDR3 sequence is 14 residues long. In DNA form, the CDR3 reads TGTGCCAGCAGCTTAGATTCTAGCTCCGAGACCCAGTACTTC. Its protein product is CASSLDSSSETQYF.

This clonotype showed up just a few times. This chain joins TRBV19 and TRBJ2-6, with a tentative D call TRBD2 (6 bases). The CDR3 spans 17 residues. In germline, CDR1 is LNHDA, CDR2 SQIVND (reference sequence). Trimming pared 5 bases from V and 0 bases from J, leaving 14 bases between. CDR3 DNA: TGTGCCAGTAGTCTCCCGGGACTGAGCTCTGGGGCCAACGTCCTGACTTTC. Translating it yields CASSLPGLSSGANVLTF.

The chain links TRBV10-3 to TRBJ2-3; no firm D call. Trimming left V 9 bases short and J 0 bases short, with 4 bases between. This CDR3 has 11 amino acids. The germline CDR1 and CDR2 sequences are ENHRY and SYGVKD. This CDR3 is CAMASTDTQYF. The CDR3, as DNA: TGTGCCATGGCGAGCACAGATACGCAGTATTTT.

The V gene is TRBV7-6, the J gene TRBJ1-4, with D maybe TRBD1 (5 bases). Per germline, CDR1 SGHVS and CDR2 FNYEAQ. The V end lost 5 bases, the J end lost 8 bases, and 24 bases lay between the germline ends. The CDR3 length is 17 residues. The CDR3 bases are TGTGCCAGCAGCAAAGACAGTTTTAGGGCCTTTGGGGAAAAACTGTTTTTT. It yields the protein CASSKDSFRAFGEKLFF.

The rearrangement links TRBV6-5 to TRBJ1-1, with D perhaps matching TRBD1 (6 bases). The germline gives CDR1 MNHEY, CDR2 SVGAGI. There are 15 residues in the CDR3. Trimming left V 0 bases short and J 8 bases short, with 16 bases between. The CDR3 DNA follows: TGTGCCAGCAGTTACTCGATAAACGGACAGTTCGAAGCTTTCTTT. Translated, it gives CASSYSINGQFEAFF.

The J gene is TRBJ2-3, the V gene TRBV27; 14 nucleotides agree with TRBD2. J lost 3 bases, V lost 5 bases, and 13 bases had no gene match. CDR3 size: 19 residues. Germline V CDR1 and CDR2: MNHEY, SMNVEV (reference sequence). The CDR3 loop reads CASSPLSTSGRAVTDTQYF. Here the CDR3 DNA reads TGTGCCAGCAGTCCCCTTTCGACTAGCGGGAGGGCCGTGACAGATACGCAGTATTTT.

The gene calls are TRBV28 and TRBJ2-2; D gene uncertain. V lost 8 bases, J lost 4 bases, and 11 bases lay in between. The CDR3 is 13 residues long. The germline gives CDR1 MDHEN, CDR2 SYDVKM. CDR3 coding DNA: TGTGCCAGCTCTTTTGGATTCACCGGGGAGCTGTTTTTT. Amino acid sequence: CASSFGFTGELFF.

CDR3 sequence: CASSARQGLYEQYF. The CDR3 region has the DNA TGTGCCAGCAGCGCCCGACAGGGCCTGTACGAGCAGTACTTC. The chain uses TRBV7-2 and TRBJ2-7; 7 bases match TRBD1. Trimming took 5 bases from V and 4 from J; bases not matched to a gene: 8. In germline, CDR1 is SGHTA, CDR2 FQGNSA. The CDR3 runs to 14 residues.

Only one count was recorded for this clonotype. The chain couples TRBV29-1 to TRBJ1-2; a possible D gene is TRBD1 (5 bases). CDR1 is SQVTM and CDR2 is ANQGSEA in the germline V gene. V lost 7 bases to trimming and J lost 7 bases, with 13 bases between them. The length of the CDR3 is 11 residues. The CDR3: CSAGFRGGYTF. The CDR3 DNA reads TGCAGCGCGGGATTTAGGGGTGGCTACACCTTC.

The rearrangement uses TRBV12-3 or TRBV12-4 and TRBJ2-2; D uncertain. Trimming removed 1 base at V and 0 bases at J, with 9 bases between. This CDR3 region has 16 residues. DNA of the CDR3: TGTGCCAGCAGTTTAGAGGCACCGGCGAACACCGGGGAGCTGTTTTTT. The encoded protein is CASSLEAPANTGELFF.

There are a few counts of this clonotype. This chain links TRBV4-1 with TRBJ1-1; no definite D call. The CDR3 contains 14 residues. Germline-derived CDR1 and CDR2 are MGHRA and YSYEKL. V lost 0 bases and J 0 bases, leaving 5 bases between the germline ends. CDR3: CASSQDVMNTEAFF. The CDR3 nucleotides are TGCGCCAGCAGCCAAGATGTAATGAACACTGAAGCTTTCTTT.

This clonotype was observed a few times. V gene TRBV7-9 combines with J gene TRBJ1-4; D unresolved. The germline V gene encodes CDR1 SEHNR and CDR2 FQNEAQ (reference sequence). V was clipped by 5 bases and J by 8 bases, with 15 bases between them. The CDR3 has 14 amino acids. CDR3 protein: CASSIRAIGEKLFF. Here the CDR3 DNA reads TGTGCCAGCAGCATAAGGGCGATCGGAGAAAAACTGTTTTTT.

The chain has TRBV12-3 or TRBV12-4 and TRBJ1-2, with D maybe TRBD1 (5 bases). This CDR3 has 14 amino acids. Trimming pared 5 bases from V and 4 bases from J, leaving 14 bases between. The CDR3 sequence: CASSPRGSAYGYTF. As DNA, the CDR3 is TGTGCCAGCAGTCCTCGGGGGTCCGCCTATGGCTACACCTTC.

This clonotype was found a few times. This chain connects TRBV7-2 to TRBJ2-5, with 8 bases aligning to TRBD1. Germline V lookup: CDR1 SGHTA, CDR2 FQGNSA. CDR3 length: 14 amino acids. J lost 3 bases, V lost 1 base, and 1 base had no gene match. CDR3 in amino acids: CASSLEDREETQYF. The CDR3 bases are TGTGCCAGCAGCTTAGAGGACAGGGAAGAGACCCAGTACTTC.

This clonotype was counted ten times or more. The rearrangement joins TRBV7-8 to TRBJ1-5; 7 bases align to TRBD1. The germline V gene has CDR1 SGHVS and CDR2 FQNEAQ. Losses at the gene ends were 5 bases for V and 0 bases for J; bases not matched to a gene: 13. The CDR3 spans 18 residues. The CDR3 DNA sequence: TGTGCCAGCAGCCAGGCCCTTCCGGGACAGTATAGCAATCAGCCCCAGCATTTT. Encoded protein: CASSQALPGQYSNQPQHF. The full variable domain, in which reference TRBV7-8 and TRBJ1-5 provide the parts outside the CDR3, is GAGVSQSPRYKVAKRGQDVALRCDPISGHVSLFWYQQALGQGPEFLTYFQNEAQLDKSGLPSDRFFAERPEGSVSTLKIQRTQQEDSAVYLCASSQALPGQYSNQPQHFGDGTRLSIL.

The V gene is TRBV10-3, the J gene TRBJ1-6; TRBD1 agrees at 12 bases. Germline-derived CDR1 and CDR2 are ENHRY and SYGVKD. Trimming took 3 bases from V and 7 from J; bases not matched to a gene: 7. The CDR3 has 17 amino acids. The CDR3 DNA reads as TGTGCCATCAGTGATAGGGGACAGGGGGCGTCAAATTCACCCCTCCACTTT. Its translation: CAISDRGQGASNSPLHF.

CDR3 residues: CASSLRLHLNNEQFF. In DNA form, the CDR3 reads TGTGCCAGCAGTCTCAGACTACATTTGAACAATGAGCAGTTCTTC. The chain links TRBV12-3 or TRBV12-4 to TRBJ2-1, with a possible D match to TRBD2 (5 bases). This CDR3 region has 15 residues. Trimming pared 5 bases from V and 5 bases from J, leaving 16 bases between.

The chain has TRBV7-2 and TRBJ1-5; 8 bases are a match to TRBD1. CDR1 and CDR2 (germline): SGHTA, FQGNSA. CDR3 length equals 15 residues. Trimming at V came to 6 bases and at J to 0 bases, leaving 4 bases not matched to a gene. CDR3 DNA: TGTGCCAGCAGTGGGACAGGCTATAGCAATCAGCCCCAGCATTTT. It encodes CASSGTGYSNQPQHF.

J is TRBJ2-7 and V is TRBV7-6; D unresolved. Germline assignment: CDR1 SGHVS and CDR2 FNYEAQ. With 5 bases removed from V and 1 base from J, the gap between germline ends came to 21 bases. The CDR3 is made up of 17 amino acids. The CDR3 sequence: CASSRINSPLTSYEQYV. The CDR3 nucleotides read TGTGCCAGCAGCCGCATCAATTCCCCATTAACTTCCTACGAGCAGTACGTC.

This clonotype was seen repeatedly, ten times or more. The gene calls are TRBV7-9 and TRBJ2-4, with D unresolved. The germline CDR1 and CDR2 sequences are SEHNR and FQNEAQ (reference sequence). V was shortened by 1 base and J by 6 bases, with 7 bases between the two germline ends. The CDR3 covers 13 residues. CDR3 sequence (DNA): TGTGCCAGCAGCTTAGGTTGGGGAAACATTCAGTACTTC. It yields the protein CASSLGWGNIQYF.

Written as DNA, the CDR3 is TGTGCCTGGAGTGTAAATCCCCTAGCGGGACTCGCAGATACGCAGTATTTT. This gives the protein CAWSVNPLAGLADTQYF. The V gene is TRBV30, the J gene TRBJ2-3; 9 bases map to TRBD2. The length of the CDR3 is 17 residues. The germline V gene has CDR1 GTSNPN and CDR2 SVGIG (reference sequence). V lost 0 bases to trimming and J lost 4 bases; unmatched junction nucleotides: 11.

This clonotype was seen only a few times. The chain couples TRBV12-3 or TRBV12-4 to TRBJ1-5; 12 bases line up with TRBD1. The CDR3 is made up of 15 amino acids. The V gene end was trimmed by 7 bases and the J gene end by 6 bases; junction bases not matched to a gene: 7. The CDR3 loop is CASNGDRGPGQPQHF. Here the CDR3 DNA reads TGTGCCAGCAACGGGGACAGGGGGCCAGGTCAGCCCCAGCATTTT.

This chain links TRBV9 with TRBJ2-4; 7 nucleotides line up with TRBD1. The CDR3 is 14 residues long. The V gene end was trimmed by 4 bases and the J gene end by 5 bases; junction bases not matched to a gene: 6. Per germline, CDR1 SGDLS and CDR2 YYNGEE. The CDR3 loop reads CASSRQGPQNIQYF. DNA for the CDR3: TGTGCCAGCAGCCGACAGGGACCTCAAAACATTCAGTACTTC.

The gene calls are TRBV20-1 and TRBJ1-5; D not resolved. The CDR3 has 12 amino acids. Germline V lookup: CDR1 DFQATT, CDR2 SNEGSKA (reference sequence). The CDR3: CSAARSNQPQHF. For the CDR3, the DNA is TGCAGCGCCGCGCGGAGCAATCAGCCCCAGCATTTT.